Below are 19 T cell receptor beta chains sequenced from a single sample in a study of T cell responses to AZD1222 COVID-19 vaccine (dated by TCRdb to the early 2020s). Library creation used the immunoSEQ multiplex PCR assay. As stored in TCRdb, this immuneACCESS dataset retains in-frame rearrangements with V and J assigned. A fraction of the clones does not appear; measured against another copy, unresolved V genes explain less than half of the discrepancy, and the remainder lacks a known reason. The sample table records almost 70,000 clones; approximately 87% of these occur just once. The ten largest make up roughly 23% of the sample. In light of the paper, this sample's time point label describes: about 28 days (+/-7) after the second vaccine dose. The material was peripheral blood, obtained 28 days after the second AZD1222 dose. Source of these receptors: an adult who received the AZD1222 COVID-19 vaccine.

The chain is built from TRBV5-1 and TRBJ2-7; no clear D. Germline lookup yields CDR1 SGHRS and CDR2 YFSETQ. Trimming pared 0 bases from V and 0 bases from J, leaving 7 bases between. The CDR3 is 14 residues long. The CDR3 reads CASSLGWSSYEQYF. The CDR3 nucleotides are TGCGCCAGCAGCTTGGGCTGGAGCTCCTACGAGCAGTACTTC.

This clone appeared a few times. The genes are TRBV14 and TRBJ1-2; the D gene is possibly TRBD1 (5 bases). The CDR3 sequence is 14 residues long. V lost 1 base and J 7 bases, leaving 13 bases between the germline ends. Germline CDR1 reads SGHDN; CDR2 reads FVKESK. The CDR3 coding sequence is TGTGCCAGCAGCCAAGCTCCGACAGTCCTTGGCTACACCTTC. It codes for CASSQAPTVLGYTF.

This rearrangement joins TRBV27 to TRBJ1-2; TRBD1 agrees at 8 bases. The germline CDR1 and CDR2 sequences are MNHEY and SMNVEV (reference sequence). This CDR3 has 14 amino acids. V gave up 5 bases and J gave up 7 bases; unmatched junction bases: 9. DNA for the CDR3: TGTGCCAGCAGTCTACAAGGGACAGGACTTGGCTACACCTTC. It is translated as CASSLQGTGLGYTF.

The rearrangement uses TRBV7-9 and TRBJ1-2; unclear D gene. Germline V gives CDR1 SEHNR, CDR2 FQNEAQ (reference sequence). Trimming left V 7 bases short and J 1 base short, with 10 bases between. The CDR3 spans 13 residues. CDR3 in amino acids: CASNPSHNYGYTF. In DNA form, the CDR3 reads TGTGCCAGCAACCCCAGTCATAACTATGGCTACACCTTC.

This clone showed up just a few times. CDR3: CASSPGLAGGQYEQYF. The CDR3 DNA reads as TGTGCCAGCAGCCCCGGACTAGCGGGAGGCCAATACGAGCAGTACTTC. The chain uses TRBV3-1 (or the pseudogene TRBV3-2) and TRBJ2-7; the match to TRBD2 covers 14 bases. V was pared by 4 bases and J by 4 bases, with 6 bases of the junction left unmatched. Germline assignment: CDR1 LGHDT and CDR2 YNNKEL (reference sequence). This CDR3 has 16 amino acids.

The chain is built from TRBV12-3 or TRBV12-4 and TRBJ1-1; 10 bases are shared with TRBD1. V shed 6 bases, J shed 5 bases, and the junction held 3 bases outside the gene matches. This CDR3 region has 13 residues. CDR3 coding DNA: TGTGCCAGCAGAGACAGGGGGCGAACTGAAGCTTTCTTT. Protein sequence: CASRDRGRTEAFF.

The V and J genes are TRBV27 and TRBJ2-2; D ambiguous. This CDR3 has 14 residues. V was trimmed by 10 bases and J by 6 bases, leaving 18 bases between them. Germline V gene data show CDR1 as MNHEY and CDR2 as SMNVEV (reference sequence). The CDR3 is CAIKNGPGPGELFF. The CDR3 DNA is TGTGCCATCAAAAACGGGCCGGGCCCCGGGGAGCTGTTTTTT.

V gene TRBV6-5 combines with J gene TRBJ1-4, with D tentatively TRBD1 (5 bases). V dropped 5 bases and J dropped 8 bases, with 18 bases sitting between them. This CDR3 contains 15 residues. CDR1 is MNHEY, CDR2 SVGAGI, per germline. In nucleotides, the CDR3 is TGTGCCAGCAGTCCACGGGGCGGGAAGGGAGAAAAACTGTTTTTT. It specifies CASSPRGGKGEKLFF.

The chain uses TRBV6-5 and TRBJ1-1, with D uncertain. This CDR3 is built from 14 residues. Trimming took off 8 bases at V and 5 bases at J, with 18 bases between the two ends. The germline V gene has CDR1 MNHEY and CDR2 SVGAGI. CDR3 coding DNA: TGTGCCAGCGAATCCCATTCCCAGAGGACTGAAGCTTTCTTT. This sequence encodes CASESHSQRTEAFF.

The chain carries TRBV5-6 and TRBJ1-4, with D possibly TRBD1 on 5 matching bases. The germline V gene encodes CDR1 SGHDT and CDR2 YYEEEE. This CDR3 is 15 amino acids long. The V end lost 1 base, the J end lost 8 bases, and 15 bases lay between the germline ends. The CDR3 is CASSLYPGRLEKLFF. The CDR3 coding sequence is TGTGCCAGCAGCTTGTACCCGGGACGGCTAGAAAAACTGTTTTTT.

Concerning this clone: The same CDR3 is also encoded by other DNA sequences in this sample. This rearrangement joins TRBV27 to TRBJ1-1; possible D gene TRBD1, 5 bases. CDR3 length: 13 amino acids. The germline V gene encodes CDR1 MNHEY and CDR2 SMNVEV (reference sequence). The V end was cut by 3 bases, the J end by 4 bases, with 9 bases between. CDR3 DNA: TGTGCCAGCAGTTTTAGGGGAGGCACTGAAGCTTTCTTT. It encodes CASSFRGGTEAFF.

The chain carries TRBV10-3 and TRBJ1-3; the D is unclear. The CDR3 loop spans 16 amino acids. Trimming took 2 bases from V and 0 from J, leaving 11 bases between them. The germline gives CDR1 ENHRY, CDR2 SYGVKD. The CDR3 loop reads CAISEGGRRSGNTIYF. CDR3 nucleotide sequence: TGTGCCATCAGTGAGGGAGGGAGGCGCTCTGGAAACACCATATATTTT.

This clone has a single count. The chain has TRBV27 and TRBJ2-2, with 11 bases aligning to TRBD2. Germline V gene lookup returns CDR1 MNHEY and CDR2 SMNVEV (reference sequence). This CDR3 has 15 residues. The junction had 6 bases not matched to a gene; V was cut back by 6 bases and J by 6 bases. CDR3 DNA sequence: TGTGCCAGCAGCCAACTAGCGGGAGTTGCCGGGGAGCTGTTTTTT. This codes for CASSQLAGVAGELFF.

V usage is TRBV27 and J usage is TRBJ2-5, with 7 nucleotides matching TRBD1. Unmatched junction bases numbered 19, after V lost 0 bases and J lost 9 bases. Germline V gene sequence: CDR1 MNHEY, CDR2 SMNVEV (reference sequence). The CDR3 is made up of 18 amino acids. CDR3 amino acids: CASSLSNPHSTGAEAQYF. The CDR3 nucleotides read TGTGCCAGCAGTTTATCGAATCCACATAGCACAGGGGCTGAAGCCCAGTACTTC.

This clone came up once. The V and J genes are TRBV7-9 and TRBJ2-1; TRBD2 agrees at 7 bases. CDR3 size: 14 residues. Germline V lookup: CDR1 SEHNR, CDR2 FQNEAQ (reference sequence). Trimming removed 6 bases from V and 4 bases from J; junction bases left unmatched: 6. CDR3: CASRDPGLYNEQFF. CDR3 DNA: TGTGCCAGCAGGGATCCGGGACTATACAATGAGCAGTTCTTC.

The chain employs TRBV3-1 (or the pseudogene TRBV3-2) and TRBJ1-1; tentative D call: TRBD1 (6 bases). CDR1 is LGHDT and CDR2 is YNNKEL in the germline V gene (reference sequence). The CDR3 spans 18 residues. Trimming stripped 1 base from V and 0 bases from J, with 18 bases between. CDR3 protein: CASSQVSGRGPMNTEAFF. The CDR3 DNA is TGTGCCAGCAGCCAAGTGTCCGGCAGGGGCCCAATGAACACTGAAGCTTTCTTT.

In its sample, this clone is medium-sized. Other nucleotide sequences in the sample specify the same CDR3. The V call is TRBV7-2, the J call TRBJ2-3, with unresolved D. Trimming pared 5 bases from V and 1 base from J, leaving 7 bases between. This CDR3 has 13 amino acids. CDR1 is SGHTA, CDR2 FQGNSA, per germline. CDR3 DNA: TGTGCCAGCAGCCTGGACGGCACAGATACGCAGTATTTT. Encoded protein: CASSLDGTDTQYF.

This chain uses TRBV3-1 (or the pseudogene TRBV3-2) with TRBJ2-7; 10 bases match TRBD1. Germline V gives CDR1 LGHDT, CDR2 YNNKEL (reference sequence). Trimming removed 3 bases from V and 6 bases from J; junction bases left unmatched: 5. The CDR3 covers 14 residues. CDR3 sequence: CASSHPGTGAEQYF. For the CDR3, the DNA is TGTGCCAGCAGCCACCCCGGGACAGGGGCCGAGCAGTACTTC.

The chain has TRBV11-3 and TRBJ2-3; 14 bases are a match to TRBD2. This CDR3 has 16 amino acids. From germline, CDR1 is SGHNT and CDR2 YENEEA. V was clipped by 5 bases and J by 4 bases; unmatched bases: 5. In nucleotides, the CDR3 is TGTGCCAGCAGCCACCCGACTAGCGGGAGGGCAGATACGCAGTATTTT. As protein: CASSHPTSGRADTQYF.